This T cell receptor (beta chain) stems from a study of CD8+ T cells in alopecia areata. Investigators isolated RNA and reverse transcribed it into cDNA to act as the sequencing template. The repertoire was sequenced with immunoSEQ multiplex PCR; TCRdb's copy has only in-frame clones and lacks some. The profile shows some 200,000 clones, around 60% of them singletons. This clone was observed once. This sample's treatment: oral pan-JAK inhibitor, 5-10 mg twice daily. Germline CDR1 and CDR2: SGHTA and FQGNSA. The CDR3 sequence is 13 residues long. Deletions cut 1 base from V and 3 bases from J, with 6 bases between.

The specimen comprised CD4+ T cells sorted from blood, sampled at week 4, from a patient treated with tofacitinib. This chain uses TRBV7-2 with TRBJ2-5; the D is unclear. The sequence came from a human donor with alopecia areata. Here the CDR3 reads CASSLEPEETQYF. CDR3 nucleotide sequence: TGTGCCAGCAGCTTAGAACCCGAAGAGACCCAGTACTTC.